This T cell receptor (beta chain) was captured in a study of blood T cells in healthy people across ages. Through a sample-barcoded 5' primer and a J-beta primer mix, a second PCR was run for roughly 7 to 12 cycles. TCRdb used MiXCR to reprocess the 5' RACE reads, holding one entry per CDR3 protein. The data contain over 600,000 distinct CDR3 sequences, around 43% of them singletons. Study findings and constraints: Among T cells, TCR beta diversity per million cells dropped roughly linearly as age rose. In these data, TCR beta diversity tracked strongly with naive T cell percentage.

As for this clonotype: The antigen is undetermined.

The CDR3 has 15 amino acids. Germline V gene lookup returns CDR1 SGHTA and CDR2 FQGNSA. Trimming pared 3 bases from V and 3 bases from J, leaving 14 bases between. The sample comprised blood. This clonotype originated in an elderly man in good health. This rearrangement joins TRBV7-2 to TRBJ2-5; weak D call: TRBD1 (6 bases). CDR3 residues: CASSLGDILKETQYF. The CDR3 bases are TGTGCCAGCAGCTTGGGGGACATCCTAAAAGAGACCCAGTACTTC.